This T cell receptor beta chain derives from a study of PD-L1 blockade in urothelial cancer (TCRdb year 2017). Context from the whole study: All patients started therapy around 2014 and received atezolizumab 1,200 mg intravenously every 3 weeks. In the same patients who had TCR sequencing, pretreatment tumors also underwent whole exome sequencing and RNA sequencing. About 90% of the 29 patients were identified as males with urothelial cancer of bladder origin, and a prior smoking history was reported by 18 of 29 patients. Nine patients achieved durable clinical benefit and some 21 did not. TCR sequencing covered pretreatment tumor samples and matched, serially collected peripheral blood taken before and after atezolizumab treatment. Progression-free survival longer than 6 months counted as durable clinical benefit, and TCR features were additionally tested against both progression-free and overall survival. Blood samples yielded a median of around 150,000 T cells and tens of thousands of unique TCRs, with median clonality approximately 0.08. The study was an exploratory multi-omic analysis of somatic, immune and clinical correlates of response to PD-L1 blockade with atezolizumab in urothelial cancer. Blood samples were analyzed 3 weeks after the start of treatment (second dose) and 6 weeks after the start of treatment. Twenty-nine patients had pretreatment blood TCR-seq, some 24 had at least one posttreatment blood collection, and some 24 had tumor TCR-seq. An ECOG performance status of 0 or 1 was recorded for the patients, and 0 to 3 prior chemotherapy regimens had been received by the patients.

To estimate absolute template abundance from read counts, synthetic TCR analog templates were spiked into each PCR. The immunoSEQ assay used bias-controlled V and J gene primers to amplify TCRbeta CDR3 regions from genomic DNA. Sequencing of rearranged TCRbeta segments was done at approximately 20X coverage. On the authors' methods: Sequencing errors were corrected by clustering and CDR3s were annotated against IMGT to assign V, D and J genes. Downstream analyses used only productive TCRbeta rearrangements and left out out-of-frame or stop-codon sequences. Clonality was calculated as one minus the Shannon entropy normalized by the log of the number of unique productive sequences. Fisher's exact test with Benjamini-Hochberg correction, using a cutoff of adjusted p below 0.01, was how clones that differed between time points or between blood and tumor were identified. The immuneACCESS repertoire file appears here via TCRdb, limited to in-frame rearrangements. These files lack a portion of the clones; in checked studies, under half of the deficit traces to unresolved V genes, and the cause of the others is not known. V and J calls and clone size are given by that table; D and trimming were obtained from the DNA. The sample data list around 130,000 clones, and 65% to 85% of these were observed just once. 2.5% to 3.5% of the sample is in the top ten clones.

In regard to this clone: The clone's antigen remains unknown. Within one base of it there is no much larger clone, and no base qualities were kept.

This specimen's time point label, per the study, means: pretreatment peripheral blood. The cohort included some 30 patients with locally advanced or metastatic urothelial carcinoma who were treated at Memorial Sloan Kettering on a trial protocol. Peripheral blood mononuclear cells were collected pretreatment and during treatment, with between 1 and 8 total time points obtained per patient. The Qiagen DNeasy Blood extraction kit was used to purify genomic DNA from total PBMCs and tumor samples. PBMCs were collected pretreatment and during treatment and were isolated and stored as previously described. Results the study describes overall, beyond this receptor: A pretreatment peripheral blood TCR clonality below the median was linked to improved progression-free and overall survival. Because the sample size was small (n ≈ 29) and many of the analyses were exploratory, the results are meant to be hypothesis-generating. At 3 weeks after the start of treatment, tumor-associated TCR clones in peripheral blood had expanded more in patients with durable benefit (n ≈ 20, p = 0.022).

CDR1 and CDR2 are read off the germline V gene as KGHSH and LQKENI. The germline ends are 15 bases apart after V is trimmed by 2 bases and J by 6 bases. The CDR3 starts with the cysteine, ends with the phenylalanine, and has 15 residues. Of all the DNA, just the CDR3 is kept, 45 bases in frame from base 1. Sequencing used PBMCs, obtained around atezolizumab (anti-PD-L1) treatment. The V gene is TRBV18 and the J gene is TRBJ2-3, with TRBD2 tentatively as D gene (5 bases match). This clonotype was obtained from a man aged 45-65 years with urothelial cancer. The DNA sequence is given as TGTGCCAGCTCACCAGGCTCCGAGGGCCGTGATACGCAGTATTTT. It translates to CASSPGSEGRDTQYF.